The clone carrying this T cell receptor beta chain has a handful of counts. Antigen specificity is unknown. The CDR3 extends over 16 amino acids. The germline V gene has CDR1 KGHDR and CDR2 SFDVKD. Trimming shortened V by 4 bases and J by 5 bases, and 16 bases separated the two germline ends. The data belong to a study of identical twins. General study points: Conclusions rested on cross-sectional statistics rather than following the same donors.

TCRdb re-called the 5' RACE reads through MiXCR, storing one row per CDR3 protein. The table records about 890,000 distinct CDR3 sequences, approximately 13% of them present only once. The sample was also reused in another study, on yellow fever vaccine responses in identical twins.

The sequence derives from a young woman in good health. The sequencing sample was made of PBMCs. The chain links TRBV24-1 to TRBJ2-2, with D maybe TRBD1 (5 bases). The CDR3 bases are TGTGCCACCAGTGACGCAGGGCTGGTTGGGACCGGGGAGCTGTTTTTT. This gives the protein CATSDAGLVGTGELFF.